The T cell receptor (beta chain) described here comes from a study of blood T cell repertoires in COVID-19. Study-level information: Sources were T cells, B-cell-depleted T cells, or PBMCs; the material itself was cDNA or gDNA.

As processed by the authors: Cell counts per sample came from amplifying reference gene primers. TCRdb's copy holds only in-frame clones and misses some; the assay was immunoSEQ multiplex PCR. That table supplies the V and J calls and clone size; D and trimming were determined from the DNA. The sample has some 400,000 clones, about 90% seen once. This CDR3 contains 15 residues. The V end lost 1 base, the J end lost 0 bases, and 9 bases lay between the germline ends. Germline V lookup: CDR1 SEHNR, CDR2 FQNEAQ (reference sequence). This clone was recorded only once. While infection was still active, Seattle patients were enrolled and then followed longitudinally.

The sequenced sample was peripheral blood. This sequence originates from an older woman with COVID-19, enrolled during active disease. The chain links TRBV7-9 to TRBJ1-2; a weak D match, TRBD1 (5 bases). The CDR3 DNA follows: TGTGCCAGCAGCTTAGGGACACAACCTAACTATGGCTACACCTTC. Protein product: CASSLGTQPNYGYTF.